Listed below are T cell receptor beta chains from one sample, sequenced in a study of blood T cell repertoires in COVID-19. Some clones are missing from TCRdb's copy, which holds only in-frame ones; the method was immunoSEQ multiplex PCR. The table shows 200,000 to 250,000 clones, with approximately 80% occurring only once. The specimen was PBMCs or T cells enriched from blood (not recorded which). These receptors originate from a man younger than 40 with acute COVID-19. The CDR3 runs from the conserved cysteine through the conserved F or W. D genes are given only for firm matches. Clone size is stated in some rows and not others, as once, few, many or a class when expanded.

clone_size j_call d_call v_call cdr3_aa cdr3_nt
once TRBJ1-5 - TRBV25-1 CASSGEGVDQPQHF TGTGCCAGCAGCGGGGAGGGGGTTGATCAGCCCCAGCATTTT
- TRBJ2-3 TRBD1 TRBV2 CASRLQGADTQYF TGTGCCAGCAGATTACAGGGGGCAGATACGCAGTATTTT
- TRBJ2-3 TRBD1 TRBV19 CASRDRGLTDTQYF TGTGCCAGTAGGGACAGGGGATTGACAGATACGCAGTATTTT
- TRBJ1-1 - TRBV29-1 CSGTQNTEAFF TGCAGCGGTACTCAGAACACTGAAGCTTTCTTT
once TRBJ1-2 - TRBV19 CASSRAESYGYTF TGTGCCAGTAGTAGGGCAGAATCCTATGGCTACACCTTC
- TRBJ1-5 TRBD1 TRBV7-9 CASSAGTGGREPQHF TGTGCCAGCAGCGCCGGGACAGGGGGCAGGGAGCCCCAGCATTTT
- TRBJ1-2 - TRBV6-6 CASAGAVYGYTF TGTGCCAGTGCAGGGGCAGTCTATGGCTACACCTTC
- TRBJ2-7 - TRBV6-5 CASTQIYEQYF TGTGCCAGCACACAGATCTACGAGCAGTACTTC
- TRBJ1-2 - TRBV12-3/TRBV12-4 CASSSDSNDYTF TGTGCCAGCAGTTCGGACAGTAATGACTACACCTTC
- TRBJ1-2 TRBD1 TRBV2 CASSLTGSYGYTF TGTGCCAGCAGCCTGACAGGGTCCTATGGCTACACCTTC
- TRBJ2-2 - TRBV6-5 CASRGASTGELFF TGTGCCAGCAGGGGCGCGAGCACCGGGGAGCTGTTTTTT
- TRBJ1-1 - TRBV29-1 CSVPPGEGNTEAFF TGCAGCGTTCCACCGGGCGAGGGGAACACTGAAGCTTTCTTT
few TRBJ2-2 - TRBV6-1 CASSASLIQNTGELFF TGTGCCAGCAGTGCGTCACTAATCCAAAACACCGGGGAGCTGTTTTTT
- TRBJ1-3 - TRBV3-1/TRBV3-2 CASSQVRTALGNTIYF TGTGCCAGCAGCCAAGTAAGGACAGCCCTTGGAAACACCATATATTTT
few TRBJ1-5 - TRBV5-6 CASSLNYNQPQHF TGTGCCAGCAGCTTGAATTATAATCAGCCCCAGCATTTT
- TRBJ1-3 - TRBV7-9 CASDTGKSGNTIYF TGTGCCAGCGATACAGGGAAGTCTGGAAACACCATATATTTT
- TRBJ1-2 TRBD1 TRBV27 CASSSDRDELIYGYTF TGTGCCAGCAGCTCGGACAGGGATGAGTTGATCTATGGCTACACCTTC
- TRBJ1-1 TRBD1 TRBV30 CAWSPGQVNTEAFF TGTGCCTGGAGTCCTGGACAGGTGAACACTGAAGCTTTCTTT
- TRBJ2-5 - TRBV12-3/TRBV12-4 CASTRDTQETQYF TGTGCCAGCACCCGGGACACCCAAGAGACCCAGTACTTC
- TRBJ1-3 TRBD1 TRBV19 CASSISGTAGNTIYF TGTGCCAGTAGTATAAGTGGGACAGCTGGAAACACCATATATTTT
- TRBJ2-3 - TRBV11-3 CASSLRGTDTQYF TGTGCCAGCAGCTTAAGGGGGACAGATACGCAGTATTTT
- TRBJ2-1 TRBD1 TRBV6-4 CASARTGGASSYNEQFF TGTGCCAGCGCAAGGACAGGGGGGGCTAGCTCCTACAATGAGCAGTTCTTC
- TRBJ1-3 TRBD1 TRBV11-2 CASSLGQRGNTIYF TGTGCCAGCAGCTTGGGACAGCGAGGAAACACCATATATTTT